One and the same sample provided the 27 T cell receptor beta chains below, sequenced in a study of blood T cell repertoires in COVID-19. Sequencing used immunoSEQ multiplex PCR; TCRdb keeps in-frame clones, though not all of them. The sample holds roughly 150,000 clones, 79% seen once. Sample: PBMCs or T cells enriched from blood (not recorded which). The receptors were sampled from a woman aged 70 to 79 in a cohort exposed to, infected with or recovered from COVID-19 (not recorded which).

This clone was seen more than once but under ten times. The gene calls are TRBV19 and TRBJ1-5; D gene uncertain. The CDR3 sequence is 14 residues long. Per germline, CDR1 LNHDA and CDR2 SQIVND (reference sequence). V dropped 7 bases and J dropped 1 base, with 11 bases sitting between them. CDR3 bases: TGTGCCAGTAAGGGAGTATTAAGCAATCAGCCCCAGCATTTT. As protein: CASKGVLSNQPQHF. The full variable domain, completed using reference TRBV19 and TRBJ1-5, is DGGITQSPKYLFRKEGQNVTLSCEQNLNHDAMYWYRQDPGQGLRLIYYSQIVNDFQKGDIAEGYSVSREKKESFPLTVTSAQKNPTAFYLCASKGVLSNQPQHFGDGTRLSIL.

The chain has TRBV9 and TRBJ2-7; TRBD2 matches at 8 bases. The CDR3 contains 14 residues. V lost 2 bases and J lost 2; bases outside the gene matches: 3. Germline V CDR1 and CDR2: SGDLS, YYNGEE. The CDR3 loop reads CASSVGTSPYEQYF. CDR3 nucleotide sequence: TGTGCCAGCAGCGTCGGGACTAGTCCCTACGAGCAGTACTTC.

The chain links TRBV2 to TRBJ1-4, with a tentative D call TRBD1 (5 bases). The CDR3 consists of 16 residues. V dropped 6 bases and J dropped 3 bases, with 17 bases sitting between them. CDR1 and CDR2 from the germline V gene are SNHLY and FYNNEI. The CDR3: CASSPGRLAANEKLFF. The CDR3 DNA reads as TGTGCCAGCAGCCCAGGGAGGTTGGCGGCTAATGAAAAACTGTTTTTT.

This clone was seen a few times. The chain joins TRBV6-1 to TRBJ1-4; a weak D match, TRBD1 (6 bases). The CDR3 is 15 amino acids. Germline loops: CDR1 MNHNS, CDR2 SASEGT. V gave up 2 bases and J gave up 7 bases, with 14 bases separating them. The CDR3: CASSEPVGAVEKLFF. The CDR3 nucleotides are TGTGCCAGCAGTGAACCTGTGGGGGCGGTTGAAAAACTGTTTTTT.

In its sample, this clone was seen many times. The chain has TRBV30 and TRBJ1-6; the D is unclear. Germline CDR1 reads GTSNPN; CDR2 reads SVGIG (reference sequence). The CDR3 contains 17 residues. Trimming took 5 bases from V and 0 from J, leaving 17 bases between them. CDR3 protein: CAWAPSARFSYNSPLHF. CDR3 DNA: TGTGCCTGGGCCCCTTCCGCCCGGTTCTCCTATAATTCACCCCTCCACTTT.

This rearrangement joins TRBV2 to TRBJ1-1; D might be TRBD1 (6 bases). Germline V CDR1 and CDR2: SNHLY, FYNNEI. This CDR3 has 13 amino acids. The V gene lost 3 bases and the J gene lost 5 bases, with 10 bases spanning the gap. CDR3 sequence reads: CASSEWGQTEAFF. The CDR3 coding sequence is TGTGCCAGCAGTGAGTGGGGGCAAACTGAAGCTTTCTTT.

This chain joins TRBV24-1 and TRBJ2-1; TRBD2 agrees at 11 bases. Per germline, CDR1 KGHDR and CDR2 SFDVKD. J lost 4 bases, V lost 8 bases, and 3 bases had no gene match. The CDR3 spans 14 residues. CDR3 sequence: CATTGTSGYNEQFF. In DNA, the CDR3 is TGTGCCACCACTGGGACTAGCGGATACAATGAGCAGTTCTTC.

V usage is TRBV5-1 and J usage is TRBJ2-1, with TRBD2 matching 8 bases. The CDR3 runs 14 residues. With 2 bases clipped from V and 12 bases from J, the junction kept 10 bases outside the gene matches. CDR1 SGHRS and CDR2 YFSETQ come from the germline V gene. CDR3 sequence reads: CASSFTSGNRVQFF. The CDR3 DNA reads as TGCGCCAGCAGCTTTACTAGCGGAAACAGGGTGCAGTTCTTC.

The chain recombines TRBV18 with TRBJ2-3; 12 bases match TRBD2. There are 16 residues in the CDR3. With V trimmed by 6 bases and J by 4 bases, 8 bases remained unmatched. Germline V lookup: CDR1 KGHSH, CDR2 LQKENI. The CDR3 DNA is TGTGCCAGCTCGCCGACTAGCGGGAGTCCCGCAGATACGCAGTATTTT. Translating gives CASSPTSGSPADTQYF.

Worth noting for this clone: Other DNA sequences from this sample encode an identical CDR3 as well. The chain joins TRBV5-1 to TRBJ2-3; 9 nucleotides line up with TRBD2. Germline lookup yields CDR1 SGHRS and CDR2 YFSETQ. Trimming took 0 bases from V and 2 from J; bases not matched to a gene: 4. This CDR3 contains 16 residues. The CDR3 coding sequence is TGCGCCAGCAGCTTGGGCCTAGCGGGGCTCACAGATACGCAGTATTTT. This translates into CASSLGLAGLTDTQYF.

DNA for the CDR3: TGTGCCAGCAGCCAGTACGCCTCGCTCTTTGGCGAGCAGTACTTC. Its translation: CASSQYASLFGEQYF. V gene TRBV11-2 combines with J gene TRBJ2-7; D is ambiguous. Germline assignment: CDR1 SGHAT and CDR2 FQNNGV. The CDR3 covers 15 residues. The V end was cut by 5 bases, the J end by 6 bases, with 20 bases between.

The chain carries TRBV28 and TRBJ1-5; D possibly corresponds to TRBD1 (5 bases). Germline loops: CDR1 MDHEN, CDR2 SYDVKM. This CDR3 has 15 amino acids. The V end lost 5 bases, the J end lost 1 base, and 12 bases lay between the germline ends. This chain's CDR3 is CASSLTTASNQPQHF. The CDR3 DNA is TGTGCCAGCAGTCTTACGACAGCCAGCAATCAGCCCCAGCATTTT.

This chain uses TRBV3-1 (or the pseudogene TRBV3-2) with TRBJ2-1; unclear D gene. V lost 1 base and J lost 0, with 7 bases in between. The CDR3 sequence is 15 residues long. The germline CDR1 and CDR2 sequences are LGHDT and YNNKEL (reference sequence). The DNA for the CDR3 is TGTGCCAGCAGCCAAGGCTCGAGCTCCTACAATGAGCAGTTCTTC. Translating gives CASSQGSSSYNEQFF.

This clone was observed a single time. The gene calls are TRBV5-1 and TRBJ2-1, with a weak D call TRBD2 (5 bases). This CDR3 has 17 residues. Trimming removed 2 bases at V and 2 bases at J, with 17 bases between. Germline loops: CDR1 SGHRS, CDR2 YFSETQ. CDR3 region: CASSLRQRSGTYNEQFF. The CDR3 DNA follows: TGCGCCAGCAGCTTACGACAAAGGAGCGGAACCTACAATGAGCAGTTCTTC. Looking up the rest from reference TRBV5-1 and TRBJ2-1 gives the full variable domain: KAGVTQTPRYLIKTRGQQVTLSCSPISGHRSVSWYQQTPGQGLQFLFEYFSETQRNKGNFPGRFSGRQFSNSRSEMNVSTLELGDSALYLCASSLRQRSGTYNEQFFGPGTRLTVL.

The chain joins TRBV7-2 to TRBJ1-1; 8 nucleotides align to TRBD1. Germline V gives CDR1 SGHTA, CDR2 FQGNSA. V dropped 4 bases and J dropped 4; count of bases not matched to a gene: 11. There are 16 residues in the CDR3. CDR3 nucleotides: TGTGCCAGCAGCTCCCAGGGTTCAGGGGGCGGCACTGAAGCTTTCTTT. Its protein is CASSSQGSGGGTEAFF.

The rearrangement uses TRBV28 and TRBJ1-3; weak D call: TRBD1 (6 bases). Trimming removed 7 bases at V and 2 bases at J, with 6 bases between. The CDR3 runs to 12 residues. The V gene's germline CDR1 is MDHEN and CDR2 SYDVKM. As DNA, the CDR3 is TGTGCCAGCACAGGGGCTGGAAACACCATATATTTT. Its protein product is CASTGAGNTIYF.

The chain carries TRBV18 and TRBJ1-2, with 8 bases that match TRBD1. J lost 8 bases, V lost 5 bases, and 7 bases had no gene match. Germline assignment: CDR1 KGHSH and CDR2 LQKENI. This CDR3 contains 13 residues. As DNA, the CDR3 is TGTGCCAGCTCAGCCCCAGGGGGCCGGGGCTACACCTTC. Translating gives CASSAPGGRGYTF.

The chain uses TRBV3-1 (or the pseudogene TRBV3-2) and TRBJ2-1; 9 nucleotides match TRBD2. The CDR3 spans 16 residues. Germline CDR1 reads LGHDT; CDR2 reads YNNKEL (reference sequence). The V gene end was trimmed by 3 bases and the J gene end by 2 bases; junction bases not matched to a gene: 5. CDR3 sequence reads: CASSHRAGGAYNEQFF. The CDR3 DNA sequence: TGTGCCAGCAGCCATAGGGCGGGAGGGGCCTACAATGAGCAGTTCTTC.

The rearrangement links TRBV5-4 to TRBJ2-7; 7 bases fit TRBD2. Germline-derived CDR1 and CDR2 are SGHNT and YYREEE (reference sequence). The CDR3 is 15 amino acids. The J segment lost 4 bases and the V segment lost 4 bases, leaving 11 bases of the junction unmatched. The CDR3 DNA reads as TGTGCCAGCAGCCCCGCGGGCGGGAGAGGGTACGAGCAGTACTTC. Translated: CASSPAGGRGYEQYF.

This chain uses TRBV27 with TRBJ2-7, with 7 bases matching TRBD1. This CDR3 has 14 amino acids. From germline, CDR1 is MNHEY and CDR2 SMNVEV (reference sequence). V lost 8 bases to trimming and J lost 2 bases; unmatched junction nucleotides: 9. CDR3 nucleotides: TGTGCCAGCGCAAAGCTAGGGACAGCCTACGAGCAGTACTTC. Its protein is CASAKLGTAYEQYF.

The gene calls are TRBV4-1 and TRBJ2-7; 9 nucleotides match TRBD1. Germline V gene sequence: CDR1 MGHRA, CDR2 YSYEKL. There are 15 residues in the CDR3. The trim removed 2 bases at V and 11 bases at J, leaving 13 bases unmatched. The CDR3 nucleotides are TGCGCCAGCAGCCAATCATTTCGGGACAGGGTGATTAAGTACTTC. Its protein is CASSQSFRDRVIKYF.

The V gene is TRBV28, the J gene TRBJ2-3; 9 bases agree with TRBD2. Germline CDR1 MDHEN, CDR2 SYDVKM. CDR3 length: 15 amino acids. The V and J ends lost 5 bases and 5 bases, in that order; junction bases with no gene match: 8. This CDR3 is CASSPSSGALDTQYF. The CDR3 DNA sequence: TGTGCCAGCAGTCCATCTAGCGGGGCCTTAGATACGCAGTATTTT.

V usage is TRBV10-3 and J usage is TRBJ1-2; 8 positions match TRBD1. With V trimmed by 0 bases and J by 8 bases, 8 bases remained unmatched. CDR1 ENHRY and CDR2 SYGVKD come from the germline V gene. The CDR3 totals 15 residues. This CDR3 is CAISESIGQGRGYTF. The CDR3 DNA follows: TGTGCCATCAGTGAGTCGATAGGACAGGGACGGGGCTACACCTTC.

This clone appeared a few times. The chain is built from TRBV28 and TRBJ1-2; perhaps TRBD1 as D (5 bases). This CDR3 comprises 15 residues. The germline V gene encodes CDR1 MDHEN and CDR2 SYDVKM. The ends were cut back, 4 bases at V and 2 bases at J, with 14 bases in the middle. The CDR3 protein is CASSSSGNLNYGYTF. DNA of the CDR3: TGTGCCAGCAGTTCATCAGGGAATTTGAACTATGGCTACACCTTC.

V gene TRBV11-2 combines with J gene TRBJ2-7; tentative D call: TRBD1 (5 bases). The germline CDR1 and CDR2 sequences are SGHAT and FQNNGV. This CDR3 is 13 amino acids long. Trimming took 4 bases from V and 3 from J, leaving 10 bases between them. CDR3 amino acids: CASSSVRGYEQYF. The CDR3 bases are TGTGCCAGCAGCTCCGTTAGGGGCTACGAGCAGTACTTC.

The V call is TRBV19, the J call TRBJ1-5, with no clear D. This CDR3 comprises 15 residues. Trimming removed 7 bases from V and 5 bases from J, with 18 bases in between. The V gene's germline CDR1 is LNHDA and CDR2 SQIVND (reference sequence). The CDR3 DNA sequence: TGTGCCAGTACCTCGGGGAGCTTAGGGCATCAGCCCCAGCATTTT. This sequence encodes CASTSGSLGHQPQHF.

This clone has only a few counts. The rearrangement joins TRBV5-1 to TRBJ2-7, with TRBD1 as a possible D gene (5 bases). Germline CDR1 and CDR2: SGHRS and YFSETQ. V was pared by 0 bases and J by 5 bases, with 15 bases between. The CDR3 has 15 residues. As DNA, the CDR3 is TGCGCCAGCAGCTTGGCCAGGGCTAACCGGGACGAGCAGTACTTC. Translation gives CASSLARANRDEQYF.